The rows below give T cell receptor beta chains drawn from one sample of a study of molecular identifiers for immune sequencing clone quantification. TCRdb called the PCR reads again in MiXCR, with one record for every CDR3 protein. Counted here are 50,000 to 75,000 distinct CDR3 sequences, about 19% occurring once; the ten biggest clones make up about 1.3%. Sequencing input: naive CD8+ T cells from blood, with Jurkat cell RNA spiked in. These receptors all come from a human donor in good health. Some libraries in this study had Jurkat cell RNA spiked in. CDR3s include the opening cysteine and the closing phenylalanine or tryptophan. The D gene is left open where the match is weak. The size of a clone is reported for some rows only, either as once, few or many, or as a class for expanded clones.

NA	TRBV20-1	TRBJ2-7	NA	TGCAGCGCCGGGGACACCTTTTACGAGCAGTACTTC	CSAGDTFYEQYF
NA	TRBV12-3/TRBV12-4	TRBJ2-3	NA	TGTGCCAGCAGCCGGGGGTCCCCCACAGATACGCAGTATTTT	CASSRGSPTDTQYF
many	TRBV7-9	TRBJ1-1	NA	TGTGCCAGCAGCTTAGCGCTGCAGGGCCTCCTCTTCTTT	CASSLALQGLLFF
many	TRBV7-6	TRBJ2-3	TRBD2	TGTGCCAGCAGGCTAGCGGGAGTGGGGACAGATACGCAGTATTTT	CASRLAGVGTDTQYF
many	TRBV9	TRBJ2-3	TRBD2	TGTGCCAGCAGCGTAGCCGGCCGAGGACTAGCGGGAGAGCTCACAGATACGCAGTATTTT	CASSVAGRGLAGELTDTQYF
NA	TRBV6-5	TRBJ2-7	TRBD2	TGTGCCAGCAGGGGACTAGCGGAAACCTACGAGCAGTACTTC	CASRGLAETYEQYF
NA	TRBV28	TRBJ1-1	TRBD1	TGTACCAGCAGCAACCCGACAGGGGGGGATAACACTGAAGCTTTCTTT	CTSSNPTGGDNTEAFF
NA	TRBV4-1	TRBJ2-7	TRBD2	TGCGCCAGCAGCACGACTAGCGGGAGTCCCTACGAGCAGTACTTC	CASSTTSGSPYEQYF
few	TRBV28	TRBJ2-7	NA	TGTGCCAGCGGTTCCTCGCGAGGGGGTTCCGCCTACGAGCAGTACTTC	CASGSSRGGSAYEQYF
NA	TRBV5-3	TRBJ1-3	NA	TGTGCCAGCACACAGGGATCTGGAAACACCATATATTTT	CASTQGSGNTIYF
NA	TRBV6-6	TRBJ1-4	NA	TGTGCCTGCAGTCCGATCGCAACTAATGAAAAACTGTTTTTC	CACSPIATNEKLFF
many	TRBV21-1	TRBJ1-5	NA	TGTGCCAGCAACGGACAGCCCAATCAGCCCCAGCATTTT	CASNGQPNQPQHF
NA	TRBV5-4	TRBJ2-7	NA	TGTGCCAGCAGCGAGGACAGTTACCACGAGCAGTACTTC	CASSEDSYHEQYF
many	TRBV15	TRBJ2-2	TRBD2	TGTGCCACCAGCAGAGAATCCCCCGGGCTAGCGGGAGTAGGGGCCGGGGAGCTGTTTTTT	CATSRESPGLAGVGAGELFF
many	TRBV7-3	TRBJ2-3	NA	TGTGCCAGCAGCTGGGTGGGCACAGATACGCAGTATTTT	CASSWVGTDTQYF
many	TRBV27	TRBJ2-7	NA	TGTGCCAGCAGTACCGGGAGCTCCTACGAGCAGTACTTC	CASSTGSSYEQYF
many	TRBV7-9	TRBJ2-3	TRBD2	TGTGCCAGCAGCTTCGGGACTAGCGTTAGCACAGATACGCAGTATTTT	CASSFGTSVSTDTQYF
many	TRBV7-9	TRBJ1-1	TRBD1	TGTGCCAGCAGCCCGGGACAGGGGACGAACACTGAAGCTTTCTTT	CASSPGQGTNTEAFF
many	TRBV10-3	TRBJ2-7	NA	TGTGCCATCATGACCGTATCCTACGAGCAGTACTTC	CAIMTVSYEQYF
few	TRBV14	TRBJ2-1	NA	TGTGCCAGCAGCCAAGATTCACGGAGCTCCTACAATGAGCAGTTCTTC	CASSQDSRSSYNEQFF
few	TRBV4-3	TRBJ2-7	NA	TGCGCCAGCAGCCAAGACGCGGGATATTCCTACGAGCAGTACTTC	CASSQDAGYSYEQYF
many	TRBV27	TRBJ1-5	NA	TGTGCCAGCAGTTTGTACAGGACCAATCAGCCCCAGCATTTT	CASSLYRTNQPQHF
few	TRBV6-6	TRBJ2-1	TRBD2	TGTGCCAGCAGCCCCAGGACTAGCGGGACCTACAATGATCAGTTCTTC	CASSPRTSGTYNDQFF